This TCR beta chain was sequenced during a study of Graves' ophthalmopathy and Graves' hyperthyroidism. This clonotype was detected ten times or more. The junction does not match germline at one end; this may be a read error. Germline CDR1 MDHEN, CDR2 SYDVKM. CDR3 length equals 16 residues. RNA served as the template for amplifying TCR beta CDR3 regions. Scientists carried out first-round RT-PCR using HTBI primers and then a second-round multiplex PCR. TCRdb reprocessed the multiplex PCR reads with MiXCR, giving one entry per CDR3 protein. Of about 620,000 distinct CDR3 sequences in the sample, about 20% were seen once.

This chain joins TRBV28 and TRBJ1-6; D remains unclear. The clonotype originates from a woman between 18 and 30 years old with stable Graves' hyperthyroidism. Some clones in this sample may be carry-over from other donors' samples. The material sequenced was peripheral blood. CDR3 bases: TGTGTCAGCAGTTTGGTAACAGCCCTCAATAATTCACCCCTCCACTTT. It is translated as CVSSLVTALNNSPLHF.